Listed here is a single TCR beta chain. The ends were cut back, 5 bases at V and 0 bases at J, with 7 bases in the middle. The CDR3 runs 14 residues. Germline lookup yields CDR1 LNHDA and CDR2 SQIVND (reference sequence). Here immunoSEQ multiplex PCR was the method, and the copy in TCRdb shows in-frame clones only, minus some. The sample has some 80,000 clones; about 89% are singletons. This entry is derived from a study of T cell changes during pregnancy in multiple sclerosis. The source is a female donor in good health, enrolled as a control in a pregnancy study. The chain carries TRBV19 and TRBJ1-4, with D possibly being TRBD1 (6 bases). The source was peripheral blood, collected in the first trimester of pregnancy. CDR3 amino acids: CASSWTATNEKLFF. Here the CDR3 DNA reads TGTGCCAGTAGTTGGACAGCAACTAATGAAAAACTGTTTTTT. The full variable domain, with the rest looked up from reference TRBV19 and TRBJ1-4, is DGGITQSPKYLFRKEGQNVTLSCEQNLNHDAMYWYRQDPGQGLRLIYYSQIVNDFQKGDIAEGYSVSREKKESFPLTVTSAQKNPTAFYLCASSWTATNEKLFFGSGTQLSVL.